The 20 T cell receptor beta chains below all came from one sample that was sequenced in a study of T cells after yellow fever vaccination. One entry per CDR3 protein, called by TCRdb with MiXCR from the 5' RACE reads. The profile covers 450,000 to 600,000 distinct CDR3 sequences, with approximately 15% appearing a single time and more than 12% taken by the ten largest. The specimen was PBMCs, collected on the day of the yellow fever booster vaccination. The receptors come from a man aged 25 to 45 who received the YFV17D yellow fever vaccine.

The sample holds a few counts of this clonotype. This chain joins TRBV20-1 and TRBJ2-1; D call uncertain. CDR1 and CDR2 (germline): DFQATT, SNEGSKA (reference sequence). V was pared by 6 bases and J by 0 bases, with 21 bases between. The CDR3 sequence is 17 residues long. CDR3 in amino acids: CSAEPQAYVGSYNEQFF. In nucleotides, the CDR3 is TGCAGTGCAGAGCCCCAAGCCTACGTTGGCTCCTACAATGAGCAGTTCTTC.

This chain connects TRBV10-1 to TRBJ2-3, with TRBD2 matching over 13 bases. This CDR3 is 17 amino acids long. Germline CDR1 is WNHNN and CDR2 is SYGVQD (reference sequence). V was clipped by 2 bases and J by 4 bases; unmatched bases: 6. Here the CDR3 DNA reads TGCGCCAGCAGTGAGGCCGGACTAGCGGGAGCCGCAGATACGCAGTATTTT. This sequence encodes CASSEAGLAGAADTQYF.

The gene calls are TRBV5-1 and TRBJ2-1, with 13 positions matching TRBD2. Germline assignment: CDR1 SGHRS and CDR2 YFSETQ. This CDR3 spans 16 amino acids. V dropped 4 bases and J dropped 2; count of bases not matched to a gene: 3. CDR3 sequence (DNA): TGCGCCAGCAGCCCGGGACTAGCGGGACCCTACAATGAGCAGTTCTTC. It translates to CASSPGLAGPYNEQFF.

The chain has TRBV27 and TRBJ1-5; 8 positions match TRBD1. CDR1 and CDR2 from the germline V gene are MNHEY and SMNVEV (reference sequence). V lost 3 bases to trimming and J lost 6 bases; unmatched junction nucleotides: 7. The CDR3 length is 15 residues. CDR3 sequence: CASSFGSGGSQPQHF. CDR3 sequence (DNA): TGTGCCAGCAGTTTCGGTTCAGGGGGCAGTCAGCCCCAGCATTTT.

This rearrangement joins TRBV5-6 to TRBJ2-2; tentative D call: TRBD2 (6 bases). This CDR3 spans 15 amino acids. V lost 0 bases and J 3 bases, leaving 9 bases between the germline ends. The germline V gene has CDR1 SGHDT and CDR2 YYEEEE. The chain's CDR3 is CASSLVLADTGELFF. In DNA form, the CDR3 reads TGTGCCAGCAGCTTGGTCTTAGCGGACACCGGGGAGCTGTTTTTT.

This clonotype was seen only a few times. CDR3 DNA sequence: TGTGCCAGCAGACCCGGGACGACCTTCGAGCAGTACTTC. Protein product: CASRPGTTFEQYF. The chain combines TRBV5-4 with TRBJ2-7; D possibly matches TRBD1 or TRBD2 (5 bases each). The CDR3 runs to 13 residues. CDR1 is SGHNT, CDR2 YYREEE, per germline (reference sequence). V was cut by 5 bases and J by 6 bases, with 15 bases left in between.

This chain uses TRBV19 with TRBJ2-5; TRBD1 might be the D (6 bases). CDR1 and CDR2 (germline): LNHDA, SQIVND (reference sequence). There are 14 residues in the CDR3. V dropped 6 bases and J dropped 4 bases, with 15 bases sitting between them. Here the CDR3 DNA reads TGTGCCAGTAGACCCACAGGGTCGGGAGAGACCCAGTACTTC. Protein sequence: CASRPTGSGETQYF.

The chain links TRBV5-6 to TRBJ2-3, with a tentative D call TRBD2 (6 bases). Germline assignment: CDR1 SGHDT and CDR2 YYEEEE. The CDR3 runs 16 residues. Trimming shortened V by 3 bases and J by 2 bases, and 16 bases separated the two germline ends. The CDR3 spells CASSWGTGVITDTQYF. CDR3 coding DNA: TGTGCCAGCAGCTGGGGGACGGGAGTAATCACAGATACGCAGTATTTT.

This clonotype was seen more than once but under ten times. The rearrangement links TRBV7-9 to TRBJ2-1; no firm D call. The V gene lost 6 bases and the J gene lost 3 bases, with 18 bases spanning the gap. The CDR3 runs to 16 residues. CDR1 and CDR2 from the germline V gene are SEHNR and FQNEAQ (reference sequence). This CDR3 is CASRPLEEKIYNEQFF. CDR3 nucleotide sequence: TGTGCCAGCAGACCGCTAGAGGAGAAAATCTACAATGAGCAGTTCTTC.

This clonotype turned up a few times. This chain links TRBV4-3 with TRBJ2-1; D unresolved. V dropped 0 bases and J dropped 6 bases, with 9 bases sitting between them. This CDR3 comprises 14 residues. The germline V gene has CDR1 LGHNA and CDR2 YSLEER. Here the CDR3 reads CASSQETGRNEQFF. The DNA for the CDR3 is TGCGCCAGCAGCCAAGAAACTGGCCGCAATGAGCAGTTCTTC.

Turning to this clonotype: In this CDR3 the conserved last residue, phenylalanine or tryptophan, is missing, so a read error is likely. The chain recombines TRBV20-1 with TRBJ2-5; D is perhaps TRBD1 or TRBD2 (5 bases each). The V end was cut by 5 bases, the J end by 2 bases, with 18 bases between. The CDR3 is 15 residues long. Germline CDR1 and CDR2: DFQATT and SNEGSKA (reference sequence). The CDR3 DNA is TGCAGTGCTGGGGACCCTCGTGAGGAACAAGAGACCCAGTACATC. It yields the protein CSAGDPREEQETQYI.

The chain combines TRBV5-4 with TRBJ2-2; perhaps TRBD2 as D (5 bases). Trimming removed 4 bases at V and 1 base at J, with 14 bases between. Germline CDR1 is SGHNT and CDR2 is YYREEE (reference sequence). CDR3 length: 16 amino acids. Written as DNA, the CDR3 is TGTGCCAGCAGCCCCATCGGCGGAGGGAACACCGGGGAGCTGTTTTTT. Its protein is CASSPIGGGNTGELFF.

A few counts support this clonotype. This chain links TRBV12-5 with TRBJ2-3; D call uncertain. Trimming removed 1 base at V and 1 base at J, with 3 bases between. Germline V lookup: CDR1 LGHNT, CDR2 FRNRAP. This CDR3 has 13 amino acids. The CDR3 DNA is TGTGCTAGTGGTTTGGGACGCACAGATACGCAGTATTTT. Translating gives CASGLGRTDTQYF.

V usage is TRBV7-9 and J usage is TRBJ2-1, with D unclear. The CDR3 runs to 14 residues. Germline V CDR1 and CDR2: SEHNR, FQNEAQ (reference sequence). V shed 5 bases and J shed 5 bases, with 13 bases lying between them. CDR3 amino acids: CASSPTGPNNEQFF. Written as DNA, the CDR3 is TGTGCCAGCAGCCCAACGGGCCCGAACAATGAGCAGTTCTTC.

This chain links TRBV28 with TRBJ2-3; 7 nucleotides line up with TRBD2. Germline V gives CDR1 MDHEN, CDR2 SYDVKM. This CDR3 is 15 amino acids long. The trim removed 8 bases at V and 2 bases at J, leaving 10 bases unmatched. The chain's CDR3 is CASVLGGGTTDTQYF. Here the CDR3 DNA reads TGTGCCAGCGTATTGGGGGGGGGGACCACAGATACGCAGTATTTT. The full variable domain, in which reference TRBV28 and TRBJ2-3 provide the parts outside the CDR3, is DVKVTQSSRYLVKRTGEKVFLECVQDMDHENMFWYRQDPGLGLRLIYFSYDVKMKEKGDIPEGYSVSREKKERFSLILESASTNQTSMYLCASVLGGGTTDTQYFGPGTRLTVL.

The rearrangement uses TRBV20-1 and TRBJ1-1; D remains ambiguous. Per germline, CDR1 DFQATT and CDR2 SNEGSKA (reference sequence). The CDR3 runs 11 residues. Between the trimmed V and J ends, which lost 3 bases and 5 bases, there was a span of 7 bases. The CDR3 DNA follows: TGCAGTGCTAGTAAGGGTACTGAAGCTTTCTTT. This codes for CSASKGTEAFF.

This clonotype was recorded a few times. This rearrangement joins TRBV6-1 to TRBJ2-5, with 9 nucleotides matching TRBD2. This CDR3 is 15 amino acids long. The germline V gene encodes CDR1 MNHNS and CDR2 SASEGT. Trimming took 3 bases from V and 3 from J; bases not matched to a gene: 5. The CDR3 spells CASSDFSGRKETQYF. The CDR3 region has the DNA TGTGCCAGCAGTGATTTCAGCGGGAGGAAAGAGACCCAGTACTTC.

This clonotype was seen a few times. The chain is built from TRBV4-3 and TRBJ2-3, with D possibly TRBD2 on 6 matching bases. Looked up from germline, CDR1 is LGHNA and CDR2 is YSLEER. V was shortened by 1 base and J by 3 bases, with 14 bases between the two germline ends. CDR3 length: 16 residues. The CDR3 nucleotides read TGCGCCAGCAGCCAAGTTCACGGGAGTCGGACAGATACGCAGTATTTT. Protein sequence: CASSQVHGSRTDTQYF.

The chain employs TRBV4-3 and TRBJ2-2; D not certain. Germline V gives CDR1 LGHNA, CDR2 YSLEER. The CDR3 length is 17 residues. With 3 bases removed from V and 1 base from J, the gap between germline ends came to 15 bases. For the CDR3, the DNA is TGCGCCAGCAGCCATCCGACACGTCTTGGGAACACCGGGGAGCTGTTTTTT. This sequence encodes CASSHPTRLGNTGELFF.

This clonotype has only a few counts. The rearrangement links TRBV20-1 to TRBJ2-7, with 11 bases fitting TRBD2. The CDR3 spans 15 residues. Losses at the gene ends were 0 bases for V and 1 base for J; bases not matched to a gene: 2. Germline V gene data show CDR1 as DFQATT and CDR2 as SNEGSKA (reference sequence). The CDR3 sequence is CSARETSGNSYEQYF. CDR3 nucleotide sequence: TGCAGTGCTAGAGAGACTAGCGGGAATTCCTACGAGCAGTACTTC.